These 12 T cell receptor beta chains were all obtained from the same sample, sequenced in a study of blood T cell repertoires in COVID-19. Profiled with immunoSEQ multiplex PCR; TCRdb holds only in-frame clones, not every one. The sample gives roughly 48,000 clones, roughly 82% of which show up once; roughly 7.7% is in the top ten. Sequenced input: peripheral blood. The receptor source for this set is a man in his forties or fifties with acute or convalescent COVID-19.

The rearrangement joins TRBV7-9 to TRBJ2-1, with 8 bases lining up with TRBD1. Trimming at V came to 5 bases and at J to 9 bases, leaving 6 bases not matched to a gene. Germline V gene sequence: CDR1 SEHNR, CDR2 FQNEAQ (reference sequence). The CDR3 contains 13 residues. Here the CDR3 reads CASSAQGVSEQFF. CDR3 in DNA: TGTGCCAGCAGCGCACAGGGGGTGAGTGAGCAGTTCTTC.

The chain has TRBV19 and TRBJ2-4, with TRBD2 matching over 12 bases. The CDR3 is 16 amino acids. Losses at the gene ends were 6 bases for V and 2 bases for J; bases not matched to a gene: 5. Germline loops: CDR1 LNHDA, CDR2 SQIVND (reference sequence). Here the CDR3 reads CASRPLAGGPKNIQYF. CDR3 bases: TGTGCCAGTAGGCCTCTAGCGGGGGGGCCCAAAAACATTCAGTACTTC.

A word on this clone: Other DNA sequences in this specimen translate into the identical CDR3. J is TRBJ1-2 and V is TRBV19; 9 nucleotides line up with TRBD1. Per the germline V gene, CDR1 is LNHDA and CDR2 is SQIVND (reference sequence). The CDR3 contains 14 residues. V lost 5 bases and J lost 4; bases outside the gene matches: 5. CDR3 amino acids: CASSPGQGGYGYTF. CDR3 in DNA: TGTGCCAGTAGTCCGGGACAGGGAGGCTATGGCTACACCTTC.

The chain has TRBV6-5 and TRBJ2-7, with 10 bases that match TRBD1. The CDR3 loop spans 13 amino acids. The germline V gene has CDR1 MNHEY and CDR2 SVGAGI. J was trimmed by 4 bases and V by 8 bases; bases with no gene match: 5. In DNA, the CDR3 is TGTGCCAGCTGCCGGGACAGGGGTTACGAGCAGTACTTC. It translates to CASCRDRGYEQYF.

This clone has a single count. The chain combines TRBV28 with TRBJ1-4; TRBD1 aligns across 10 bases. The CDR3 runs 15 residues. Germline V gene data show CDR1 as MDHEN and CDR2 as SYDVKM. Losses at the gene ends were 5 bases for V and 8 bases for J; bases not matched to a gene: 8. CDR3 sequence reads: CASSRPGQGSEKLFF. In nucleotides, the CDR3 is TGTGCCAGCAGTAGGCCGGGACAGGGGAGCGAAAAACTGTTTTTT.

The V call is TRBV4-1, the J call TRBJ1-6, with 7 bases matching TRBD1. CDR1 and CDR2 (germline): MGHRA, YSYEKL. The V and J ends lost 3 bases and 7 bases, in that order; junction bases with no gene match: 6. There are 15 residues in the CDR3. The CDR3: CASSHQGTVNSPLHF. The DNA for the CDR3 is TGCGCCAGCAGCCACCAAGGGACAGTAAATTCACCCCTCCACTTT.

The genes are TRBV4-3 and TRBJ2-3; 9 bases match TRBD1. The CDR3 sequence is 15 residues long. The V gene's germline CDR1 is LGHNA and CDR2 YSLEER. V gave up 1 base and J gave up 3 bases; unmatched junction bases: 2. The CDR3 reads CASSQGQGETDTQYF. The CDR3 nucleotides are TGCGCCAGCAGCCAAGGACAGGGGGAAACAGATACGCAGTATTTT.

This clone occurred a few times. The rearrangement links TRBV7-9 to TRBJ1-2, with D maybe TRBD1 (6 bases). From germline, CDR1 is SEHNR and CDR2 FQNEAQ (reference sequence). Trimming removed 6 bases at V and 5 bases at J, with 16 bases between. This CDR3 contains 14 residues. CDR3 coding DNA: TGTGCCAGCAGTTTCGACCAGGGGAATTATGGCTACACCTTC. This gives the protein CASSFDQGNYGYTF.

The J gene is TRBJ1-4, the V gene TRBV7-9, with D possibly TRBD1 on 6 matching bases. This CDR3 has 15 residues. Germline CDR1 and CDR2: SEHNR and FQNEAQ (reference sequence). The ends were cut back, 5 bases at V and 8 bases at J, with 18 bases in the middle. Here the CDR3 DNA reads TGTGCCAGCAGCCCACAGGGAGGGGAGTCAGAAAAACTGTTTTTT. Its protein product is CASSPQGGESEKLFF.

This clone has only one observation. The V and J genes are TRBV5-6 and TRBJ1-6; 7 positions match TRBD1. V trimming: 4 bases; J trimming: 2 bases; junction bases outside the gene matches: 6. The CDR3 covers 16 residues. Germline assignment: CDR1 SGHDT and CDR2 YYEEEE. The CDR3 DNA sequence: TGTGCCAGCAGCCAGACAGGGCGGACCTATAATTCACCCCTCCACTTT. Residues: CASSQTGRTYNSPLHF.

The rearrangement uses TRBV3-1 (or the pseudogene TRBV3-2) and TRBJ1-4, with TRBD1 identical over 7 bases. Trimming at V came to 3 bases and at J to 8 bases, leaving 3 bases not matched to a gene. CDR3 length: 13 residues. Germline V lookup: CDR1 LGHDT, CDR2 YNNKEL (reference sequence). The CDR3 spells CASSHTDREKLFF. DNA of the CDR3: TGTGCCAGCAGCCATACGGACAGGGAAAAACTGTTTTTT.

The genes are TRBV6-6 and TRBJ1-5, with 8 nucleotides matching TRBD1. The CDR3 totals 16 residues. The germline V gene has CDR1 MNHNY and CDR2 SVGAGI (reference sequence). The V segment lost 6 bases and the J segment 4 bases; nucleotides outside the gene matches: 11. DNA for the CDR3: TGTGCCAGCAGCAAGCTCACTACAGGGGGGAATCAGCCCCAGCATTTT. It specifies CASSKLTTGGNQPQHF.